This T cell receptor beta chain was profiled in a study of blood T cell repertoires in COVID-19. Across the study: The study drew acute and convalescent COVID-19 samples from the United States, Italy and Spain. The analysed material was cDNA or gDNA that came from T cells, B-cell-depleted T cells, or PBMCs.

Per the original methods: Amplification of reference gene primers provided the estimated nucleated cell counts. Profiling relied on immunoSEQ multiplex PCR, and the TCRdb table lists in-frame clones only, not all of them. The V and J calls and the clone size are those of that table, but D and trimming were determined from the DNA. The table records 65,000 to 95,000 clones, over 65% of them present only once. The CDR3 is made up of 15 amino acids. The germline CDR1 and CDR2 sequences are ENHRY and SYGVKD. With 2 bases removed from V and 8 bases from J, the gap between germline ends came to 18 bases. The source is a middle-aged man with active or convalescent COVID-19. The specimen was peripheral blood. The gene calls are TRBV10-3 and TRBJ1-2, with D perhaps matching TRBD1 (5 bases). Here the CDR3 DNA reads TGTGCCATCAGTGAGGGAGGGGACTCAGGCTCGGGCTACACCTTC. Amino acids: CAISEGGDSGSGYTF.